A single sample is the source of the 24 T cell receptor beta chains below, sequenced in a study of glioma-infiltrating T cells after dendritic cell vaccination. Here immunoSEQ multiplex PCR was the method, and the copy in TCRdb shows in-frame clones only, minus some. The sample records tens of thousands of clones, roughly four fifths being singletons. Sequencing was performed on blood, taken before dendritic cell vaccination. These receptors all come from a human donor with glioblastoma.

This sequence joins TRBV6-1 and TRBJ2-7; D unresolved. CDR3 length equals 12 residues. V lost 8 bases and J lost 3, with 11 bases in between. Germline V lookup: CDR1 MNHNS, CDR2 SASEGT. CDR3 nucleotide sequence: TGTGCCAGCCAGACGGCAGGCTACGAGCAGTACTTC. Amino acid sequence: CASQTAGYEQYF.

V is TRBV5-4 and J is TRBJ2-2; TRBD1 matches at 7 bases. V lost 4 bases, J lost 1 base, and 4 bases stayed unmatched. CDR1 and CDR2 from the germline V gene are SGHNT and YYREEE (reference sequence). The CDR3 totals 15 residues. DNA for the CDR3: TGTGCCAGCAGCGCCGGGACAGTGAACACCGGGGAGCTGTTTTTT. It specifies CASSAGTVNTGELFF.

The gene calls are TRBV7-9 and TRBJ2-5, with D uncertain. Germline-derived CDR1 and CDR2 are SEHNR and FQNEAQ (reference sequence). The V end was cut by 1 base, the J end by 5 bases, with 20 bases between. This CDR3 region has 17 residues. The CDR3 protein is CASSLGQIFRSGETQYF. The DNA for the CDR3 is TGTGCCAGCAGCTTAGGACAAATCTTTCGAAGTGGGGAGACCCAGTACTTC.

The chain is built from TRBV11-2 and TRBJ1-5; 8 nucleotides line up with TRBD1. Germline CDR1 reads SGHAT; CDR2 reads FQNNGV. The ends lost 5 bases at V and 3 bases at J; junction bases unmatched: 6. CDR3 size: 15 residues. The CDR3 sequence: CASSTTGGLNQPQHF. Written as DNA, the CDR3 is TGTGCCAGCAGCACAACAGGGGGACTCAATCAGCCCCAGCATTTT.

The V call is TRBV11-2, the J call TRBJ1-5, with D perhaps TRBD1 (6 bases). The CDR3 has 16 amino acids. Germline-derived CDR1 and CDR2 are SGHAT and FQNNGV. V gave up 5 bases and J gave up 2 bases, with 16 bases separating them. The CDR3 spells CASSPLGTRGNQPQHF. CDR3 nucleotide sequence: TGTGCCAGCAGCCCCCTAGGGACAAGGGGCAATCAGCCCCAGCATTTT.

This rearrangement joins TRBV7-9 to TRBJ1-1; maybe TRBD1 (6 bases). Trimming left V 1 base short and J 5 bases short, with 11 bases between. This CDR3 has 14 amino acids. CDR1 is SEHNR, CDR2 FQNEAQ, per germline (reference sequence). The CDR3 protein is CASSLGGQKTEAFF. CDR3 in DNA: TGTGCCAGCAGCTTAGGGGGGCAAAAAACTGAAGCTTTCTTT.

The CDR3 spells CASSQRSSGRSSAQYF. The CDR3 nucleotides are TGTGCCAGCAGCCAAAGGTCTAGCGGGAGATCATCGGCCCAGTACTTC. This chain joins TRBV14 and TRBJ2-5, with 10 bases that match TRBD2. The CDR3 contains 16 residues. With 2 bases clipped from V and 9 bases from J, the junction kept 12 bases outside the gene matches. CDR1 is SGHDN and CDR2 is FVKESK in the germline V gene.

This rearrangement joins TRBV20-1 to TRBJ1-1; D possibly corresponds to TRBD1 (6 bases). This CDR3 contains 11 residues. The V gene's germline CDR1 is DFQATT and CDR2 SNEGSKA (reference sequence). CDR3 residues: CGTGSNTEAFF. The CDR3 bases are TGCGGTACAGGGTCCAACACTGAAGCTTTCTTT.

This clone has just a few counts. The rearrangement links TRBV30 to TRBJ2-1; 11 positions agree with TRBD2. The CDR3 spans 16 residues. Per germline, CDR1 GTSNPN and CDR2 SVGIG (reference sequence). V was clipped by 2 bases and J by 4 bases; unmatched bases: 7. The CDR3 nucleotides are TGTGCCTGGAGTCGGCTAGCGGGAGGCCTATACAATGAGCAGTTCTTC. This gives the protein CAWSRLAGGLYNEQFF.

This clone appeared once. The chain recombines TRBV6-5 with TRBJ1-2; D not certain. This CDR3 comprises 11 residues. Trimming cost V 7 bases and J 4 bases, with 7 bases left between them. CDR1 is MNHEY and CDR2 is SVGAGI in the germline V gene. For the CDR3, the DNA is TGTGCCAGCAACAGTGGCTATGGCTACACCTTC. Translating it yields CASNSGYGYTF.

The chain carries TRBV7-2 and TRBJ1-5; TRBD1 might be the D (6 bases). Germline-derived CDR1 and CDR2 are SGHTA and FQGNSA. The V end lost 5 bases, the J end lost 7 bases, and 18 bases lay between the germline ends. The CDR3 totals 15 residues. The CDR3 nucleotides are TGTGCCAGCAGCCGGACGGACAGCCTAAAACAGCCCCAGCATTTT. This gives the protein CASSRTDSLKQPQHF.

In the case of this clone: This CDR3 is also generated by other DNA sequences in the sample. This chain joins TRBV29-1 and TRBJ1-1, with D possibly being TRBD1 (5 bases). V was cut by 6 bases and J by 4 bases, with 12 bases left in between. CDR1 and CDR2 from the germline V gene are SQVTM and ANQGSEA. CDR3 length equals 12 residues. CDR3 sequence reads: CSVSTGGTEAFF. CDR3 DNA sequence: TGCAGCGTCTCGACCGGGGGCACTGAAGCTTTCTTT.

This CDR3 is CASSQVGGSTDTQYF. As DNA, the CDR3 is TGTGCCAGCAGCCAAGTTGGGGGGAGCACAGATACGCAGTATTTT. This chain connects TRBV4-2 to TRBJ2-3; D perhaps matches TRBD2 (6 bases). Looked up from germline, CDR1 is LGHNA and CDR2 is YNFKEQ. The length of the CDR3 is 15 residues. The V and J ends lost 1 base and 0 bases respectively, with 8 bases between them.

This rearrangement joins TRBV9 to TRBJ1-2, with D perhaps matching TRBD1 (5 bases). The germline V gene has CDR1 SGDLS and CDR2 YYNGEE. The CDR3 spans 14 residues. The V end lost 0 bases, the J end lost 6 bases, and 12 bases lay between the germline ends. The CDR3 is CASSVAGQINGYTF. The DNA for the CDR3 is TGTGCCAGCAGCGTAGCAGGGCAGATTAATGGCTACACCTTC.

The chain links TRBV4-1 to TRBJ1-1, with D perhaps TRBD1 (6 bases). Trimming took 4 bases from V and 3 from J, leaving 15 bases between them. Germline V gene lookup returns CDR1 MGHRA and CDR2 YSYEKL. The CDR3 covers 15 residues. The CDR3 spells CASSLRAGADTEAFF. The DNA for the CDR3 is TGCGCCAGCAGCCTCCGGGCGGGGGCGGACACTGAAGCTTTCTTT.

This rearrangement joins TRBV11-3 to TRBJ2-1, with 10 bases aligning to TRBD2. The trim removed 5 bases at V and 9 bases at J, leaving 10 bases unmatched. The CDR3 is made up of 15 amino acids. Per germline, CDR1 SGHNT and CDR2 YENEEA. Here the CDR3 DNA reads TGTGCCAGCAGCCCGGGAGCTAGCGGGAGCAGTGAGCAGTTCTTC. The encoded protein is CASSPGASGSSEQFF.

The V call is TRBV2, the J call TRBJ2-3, with 8 bases matching TRBD2. The germline gives CDR1 SNHLY, CDR2 FYNNEI. The CDR3 has 13 residues. Trimming took 7 bases from V and 5 from J; bases not matched to a gene: 5. The CDR3: CASKAGELDTQYF. Written as DNA, the CDR3 is TGTGCCAGCAAAGCGGGAGAACTAGATACGCAGTATTTT.

This CDR3 is CASRGLWNQPQHF. The DNA of the CDR3 is TGTGCCTCGAGGGGACTGTGGAATCAGCCCCAGCATTTT. This chain connects TRBV19 to TRBJ1-5; D might be TRBD1 (5 bases). The V gene's germline CDR1 is LNHDA and CDR2 SQIVND (reference sequence). This CDR3 region has 13 residues. V was pared by 11 bases and J by 4 bases, with 15 bases between.

The chain links TRBV5-1 to TRBJ2-2; 7 bases align to TRBD2. The J segment lost 0 bases and the V segment lost 3 bases, leaving 5 bases of the junction unmatched. CDR3 length: 16 residues. Germline CDR1 and CDR2: SGHRS and YFSETQ. The chain's CDR3 is CASSSSSGANTGELFF. Written as DNA, the CDR3 is TGCGCCAGCAGCTCTTCTAGCGGAGCGAACACCGGGGAGCTGTTTTTT.

Details on this clone: Given the absence of the conserved phenylalanine or tryptophan at the CDR3 end, a read error is likely. The chain carries TRBV15 and TRBJ1-1; no clear D gene. This CDR3 is 14 amino acids long. Looked up from germline, CDR1 is LNHNV and CDR2 is YYDKDF (reference sequence). V was shortened by 0 bases and J by 1 base, with 6 bases between the two germline ends. The CDR3 spells CATSRDQANTEAFS. The CDR3 DNA reads TGTGCCACCAGCAGAGATCAAGCGAACACTGAAGCTTTCTCT.

This chain joins TRBV7-5 and TRBJ2-7; the table's D call TRBD2 went unverified against the DNA. TRBV7-5 is a recognized pseudogene. There are 12 residues in the CDR3. CDR3 amino acids: CARSPPAREQYV. The CDR3 DNA reads TGTGCCAGAAGCCCGCCAGCGCGGGAGCAGTACGTC.

The count of this clone is one. The chain recombines TRBV30 with TRBJ2-1, with 8 bases matching TRBD2. The length of the CDR3 is 14 residues. CDR1 and CDR2 (germline): GTSNPN, SVGIG (reference sequence). Germline trimming cut 1 base from V and 8 bases from J; bases unmatched to any gene: 7. This chain's CDR3 is CAWSDRGGGYEQFF. CDR3 coding DNA: TGTGCCTGGAGTGATCGGGGGGGTGGGTATGAGCAGTTCTTC.

The chain joins TRBV6-5 to TRBJ2-7; 7 positions match TRBD1. Germline V gene data show CDR1 as MNHEY and CDR2 as SVGAGI. CDR3 size: 14 residues. V trimming: 2 bases; J trimming: 6 bases; junction bases outside the gene matches: 7. Here the CDR3 reads CASSYKTGPGEQYF. The DNA for the CDR3 is TGTGCCAGCAGTTACAAGACAGGGCCCGGCGAGCAGTACTTC.

The V call is TRBV7-8, the J call TRBJ1-1, with D perhaps matching TRBD1 (6 bases). CDR3 size: 14 residues. V lost 4 bases and J lost 0, with 9 bases in between. Germline lookup yields CDR1 SGHVS and CDR2 FQNEAQ. The CDR3 here is CASSSGQLNTEAFF. DNA for the CDR3: TGTGCCAGCAGCTCCGGACAGTTGAACACTGAAGCTTTCTTT.